This T cell receptor (beta chain) was documented in a study of tissue T cells after allogeneic stem cell transplantation. Measured with immunoSEQ multiplex PCR; TCRdb has only the in-frame clones, and not every one. The sample comprises several thousand clones, 59% of which are singletons, and about 28% rests with the top ten. Study-level findings and limits: Across patients, clones rarely overlapped, yet motif clusters were shared tissue-specifically. Tissue-detected TCR repertoire was only partly captured by blood and spleen T cells.

The time point here: mouse harvest day 7 after allogeneic transplant. Each mouse received 10^7 T-cell-depleted marrow cells plus 10^6 splenic CD5+ T cells by tail vein. B6 (H2b) cells into BALB/c (H2d) mice; tissues taken at day 7 or 14. Turning to this clone: Its specificity is unknown. These gene names are mouse names.

The sample comprised spleen. The source of this sequence is a female BALB/c mouse given C57BL/6 T cells with graft-versus-host disease after an allogeneic hematopoietic cell transplant.

This CDR3 is CASSPSTGGGKNTLYF. The covered CDR3 bases are TGTGCCAGCAGCCCATCTACTGGGGGGGGTAAAAACACCTTGTAC. The chain couples TRBV3 to TRBJ2-4; 10 bases match TRBD2. The CDR3 end is not reached by the read, which stops 1 residue before it; the germline J gene fills it in. From germline, CDR1 is SNHLY and CDR2 FYNGKV (reference sequence). CDR3 size: 16 residues. V trimming: 5 bases; J trimming: 4 bases; junction bases outside the gene matches: 9.